This T cell receptor beta chain was sequenced in a study of blood T cells in healthy people across ages. Worth noting for this clonotype: Antigen specificity is unknown.

The authors extracted at least 6 micrograms of total RNA per sample. The second PCR ran about 6 to 11 cycles with a sample-barcoded 5' primer and J-beta primers. The template-switch adaptor, which had 12 random nucleotides, put a tag on each cDNA molecule. All samples yielded 2.5 million or more CDR3-containing paired-end reads. TCRdb called the 5' RACE reads again in MiXCR, with one record for every CDR3 protein. The repertoire holds some 1.4 million distinct CDR3 sequences, with around 39% as singletons. Findings and caveats of the study: Diversity of TCR beta per million T cells declined in a roughly linear way with age.

V lost 0 bases and J lost 6, with 17 bases in between. Looked up from germline, CDR1 is MNHEY and CDR2 is SMNVEV (reference sequence). This CDR3 is 16 amino acids long. V is TRBV27 and J is TRBJ1-2; D ambiguous. The receptor was isolated from a woman younger than 35 in good health. Specimen: blood. The CDR3 is CASSLSWFRSLDGYTF. DNA of the CDR3: TGTGCCAGCAGTTTATCGTGGTTTAGGTCCCTTGATGGCTACACCTTC.